This is a list of T cell receptor beta chains from one sample in a study of blood T cells in healthy people across ages. TCRdb fed the 5' RACE reads into MiXCR, producing one record per CDR3 protein. The data show hundreds of thousands of distinct CDR3 sequences, with 56% seen just once and around a quarter held by the top ten. Sequenced: blood. The receptors were gathered from a man aged 40-50 years in good health. CDR3s include the opening cysteine and the closing phenylalanine or tryptophan. A D gene is named only where the DNA matches it firmly. The size entry is marked missing in some rows and otherwise reads once, few, many or a size class.

v_call	clone_size	d_call	j_call	cdr3_aa	cdr3_nt
TRBV5-1	few	TRBD1	TRBJ2-3	CASSLDGTGRSDTQYF	TGCGCCAGCAGCTTGGATGGGACAGGGAGATCAGATACGCAGTATTTT
TRBV27	-	-	TRBJ2-7	CASTPREQRYNEQYF	TGTGCCAGCACCCCTAGAGAGCAACGCTACAATGAGCAGTACTTC
TRBV4-1	-	-	TRBJ2-7	CASSPALGFENEQYF	TGCGCCAGCAGCCCTGCCCTTGGGTTCGAGAACGAGCAGTACTTC
TRBV7-2	-	TRBD2	TRBJ2-1	CASSLVSAGDPNEQFF	TGTGCCAGCAGCTTAGTTTCGGCGGGGGACCCCAATGAGCAGTTCTTC
TRBV2	-	TRBD1	TRBJ1-1	CASCGTGLSEAFF	TGTGCCAGCTGCGGGACAGGGTTATCTGAAGCTTTCTTT
TRBV5-1	few	-	TRBJ2-1	CASSSVASHNEQFF	TGCGCCAGCAGCTCTGTGGCCAGTCACAATGAGCAGTTCTTC
TRBV18	-	-	TRBJ1-2	CASSPLGSSDYGYTF	TGTGCCAGCTCACCGTTGGGGTCATCAGACTATGGCTACACCTTC
TRBV6-6	-	TRBD2	TRBJ2-1	CASRPRTSGLYNEQFF	TGTGCCAGCAGACCGAGGACTAGCGGGCTTTACAATGAGCAGTTCTTC
TRBV27	-	TRBD1	TRBJ1-5	CASRDQGAGQPQHF	TGTGCCAGCAGGGACCAGGGGGCTGGTCAGCCCCAGCATTTT
TRBV7-2	-	TRBD2	TRBJ2-3	CASSSRGLAGVTQYF	TGTGCCAGCAGCTCACGGGGACTAGCGGGGGTGACGCAGTATTTT
TRBV11-2	-	-	TRBJ2-5	CASSPSPTGPQETQYF	TGTGCCAGTAGCCCATCCCCGACGGGACCCCAAGAGACCCAGTACTTC
TRBV29-1	-	TRBD2	TRBJ2-1	CSVVLAGASEQFF	TGCAGCGTTGTGCTAGCGGGAGCATCTGAGCAGTTCTTC
TRBV25-1	-	-	TRBJ1-5	CASSRGGPQPQHF	TGTGCCAGCAGCCGTGGCGGACCTCAGCCCCAGCATTTT
TRBV13	-	TRBD1	TRBJ2-4	CASSLVVGQGELLAKNIQYF	TGTGCCAGCAGCTTAGTGGTTGGACAGGGTGAGCTCCTAGCCAAAAACATTCAGTACTTC
TRBV12-3/TRBV12-4	-	TRBD1	TRBJ1-2	CASRPPSGTGLYGYTF	TGTGCCAGCAGACCCCCGTCCGGGACAGGGCTCTATGGCTACACCTTC
TRBV5-1	few	-	TRBJ2-7	CASSRGQDLFSYEQYF	TGCGCCAGCAGCCGCGGACAAGACCTGTTCTCCTACGAGCAGTACTTC
TRBV7-2	many	TRBD1	TRBJ2-5	CASSLGARGETQYF	TGTGCCAGCAGCTTAGGGGCCAGGGGGGAGACCCAGTACTTC
TRBV12-1	-	-	TRBJ2-7	CASSFVGLAGEDEQYF	TGTGCCAGCAGCTTTGTGGGACTAGCGGGAGAGGACGAGCAGTACTTC
TRBV28	-	-	TRBJ1-4	CASSLLGGRDNEKLFF	TGTGCCAGCAGTTTATTAGGAGGGAGGGATAATGAAAAACTGTTTTTT
TRBV11-2	-	TRBD1	TRBJ1-3	CASTTGGIGSGNTIYF	TGTGCCAGCACGACAGGGGGCATTGGATCTGGAAACACCATATATTTT
TRBV7-3	many	-	TRBJ2-7	CASSLTTGTPGEQYF	TGTGCCAGCAGCTTAACGACAGGAACCCCGGGTGAGCAGTACTTC
TRBV29-1	-	-	TRBJ2-7	CSVVKIRGSYEQYF	TGCAGCGTTGTAAAAATCAGGGGTTCCTACGAGCAGTACTTC
TRBV7-3	-	TRBD2	TRBJ2-1	CASSLSGAGGSYNEQFF	TGTGCCAGCAGCTTATCCGGAGCGGGAGGGTCCTACAATGAGCAGTTCTTC
TRBV4-2	-	-	TRBJ2-4	CASSLNKNIQYF	TGTGCCAGCAGCCTAAACAAAAACATTCAGTACTTC
TRBV10-3	-	-	TRBJ2-6	CAISESIETPTGANVLTF	TGTGCCATCAGTGAGTCGATCGAGACACCCACTGGGGCCAACGTCCTGACTTTC
TRBV7-8	-	TRBD2	TRBJ2-3	CASSLDKLSSGSIVTDTQYF	TGTGCCAGCAGCTTAGATAAGTTGAGTAGCGGGAGTATTGTAACAGATACGCAGTATTTT
TRBV7-2	few	TRBD1	TRBJ2-5	CASSLGGQEETQYF	TGTGCCAGCAGCTTAGGGGGACAGGAAGAGACCCAGTACTTC
TRBV28	few	TRBD2	TRBJ2-5	CASSNSGAVKETQYF	TGTGCCAGCAGCAATAGCGGGGCGGTAAAAGAGACCCAGTACTTC
TRBV14	-	-	TRBJ2-5	CASSQLFGETQYF	TGTGCCAGCAGCCAATTATTCGGGGAGACCCAGTACTTC
TRBV3-1	-	-	TRBJ1-2	CASSQDGRHLIPNYGYTF	TGTGCCAGCAGCCAAGATGGCAGACACCTGATCCCTAACTATGGCTACACCTTC
TRBV10-3	-	TRBD2	TRBJ2-3	CAISAIAGFTDTQYF	TGTGCCATCAGTGCTATAGCGGGCTTCACAGATACGCAGTATTTT
TRBV7-9	-	TRBD2	TRBJ2-7	CASSSEGLATEQYF	TGTGCCAGCAGCTCCGAGGGACTAGCAACGGAGCAGTACTTC
TRBV9	-	TRBD1	TRBJ2-5	CASSVGETGGYKQYF	TGTGCCAGCAGCGTAGGGGAGACAGGGGGGTACAAGCAGTACTTC
TRBV15	-	-	TRBJ1-1	CATIGFNTEAFF	TGTGCCACCATAGGATTTAACACTGAAGCTTTCTTT
TRBV12-3/TRBV12-4	-	TRBD1	TRBJ2-3	CASSPDRAGDDTQYF	TGTGCCAGCAGTCCCGACAGGGCCGGGGATGATACGCAGTATTTT
TRBV12-3/TRBV12-4	few	TRBD1	TRBJ2-5	CASSHRTGGLPETQYF	TGTGCCAGCAGTCACCGGACAGGGGGCCTTCCAGAGACCCAGTACTTC
TRBV25-1	-	-	TRBJ2-3	CACGPSRSADTQYF	TGTGCCTGCGGGCCTAGTCGGAGTGCAGATACGCAGTATTTT
TRBV5-1	few	TRBD1	TRBJ2-1	CASSLTGTGNDEQFF	TGCGCCAGCAGCTTGACCGGGACAGGGAACGATGAGCAGTTCTTC
TRBV28	-	-	TRBJ2-5	CASSLFGSYTQETQYF	TGTGCCAGCAGTTTATTCGGCTCCTACACTCAAGAGACCCAGTACTTC
TRBV12-3/TRBV12-4	many	TRBD1	TRBJ2-7	CASIAGTGGEQYF	TGTGCCAGCATCGCCGGGACAGGGGGCGAGCAGTACTTC
TRBV20-1	-	-	TRBJ1-6	CSARETVIGTPLHF	TGCAGTGCTAGAGAAACCGTTATTGGGACACCCCTCCACTTT
TRBV12-3/TRBV12-4	-	TRBD1	TRBJ2-4	CASSGGWDRENIQYF	TGTGCCAGCTCCGGCGGTTGGGACAGAGAAAACATTCAGTACTTC
TRBV29-1	-	-	TRBJ2-1	CSVEGGASYEQFF	TGCAGCGTTGAAGGCGGGGCGTCCTACGAGCAGTTCTTC
TRBV7-2	-	TRBD2	TRBJ2-1	CASSLYGHSGGASNEQFF	TGTGCCAGCAGCTTATATGGGCATAGCGGGGGGGCCAGCAATGAGCAGTTCTTC
TRBV6-5	few	TRBD1	TRBJ2-5	CASSHPFGTEDKQYF	TGTGCCAGCAGTCACCCGTTCGGGACAGAAGATAAGCAGTACTTC
TRBV3-1	once	TRBD1	TRBJ1-4	CASSDRDRANEKLFF	TGTGCCAGCAGCGACCGGGACAGGGCTAATGAAAAACTGTTTTTT
TRBV5-6	-	-	TRBJ2-3	CASSRGRGTGADTQYF	TGTGCCAGCAGCCGAGGACGGGGAACTGGGGCAGATACGCAGTATTTT
TRBV29-1	-	-	TRBJ1-1	CSGGNTEAFF	TGCAGCGGGGGGAACACTGAAGCTTTCTTT
TRBV24-1	-	-	TRBJ2-1	CATRSYNEQFF	TGTGCCACCCGCTCCTACAATGAGCAGTTCTTC
TRBV24-1	few	TRBD1	TRBJ2-3	CATSDRRQGVITDTQYF	TGTGCCACCAGTGACCGACGACAGGGGGTAATAACAGATACGCAGTATTTT
TRBV2	-	-	TRBJ2-7	CASSAMANSYEQYF	TGTGCCAGCAGTGCGATGGCTAACTCCTACGAGCAGTACTTC
TRBV6-1	-	TRBD1	TRBJ1-5	CASRGQGGEPQHF	TGTGCCAGCAGAGGACAGGGCGGTGAGCCCCAGCATTTT
TRBV20-1	few	TRBD2	TRBJ2-3	CSARVFSGVLTDTQYF	TGCAGTGCTAGGGTCTTTAGCGGGGTTCTCACAGATACGCAGTATTTT